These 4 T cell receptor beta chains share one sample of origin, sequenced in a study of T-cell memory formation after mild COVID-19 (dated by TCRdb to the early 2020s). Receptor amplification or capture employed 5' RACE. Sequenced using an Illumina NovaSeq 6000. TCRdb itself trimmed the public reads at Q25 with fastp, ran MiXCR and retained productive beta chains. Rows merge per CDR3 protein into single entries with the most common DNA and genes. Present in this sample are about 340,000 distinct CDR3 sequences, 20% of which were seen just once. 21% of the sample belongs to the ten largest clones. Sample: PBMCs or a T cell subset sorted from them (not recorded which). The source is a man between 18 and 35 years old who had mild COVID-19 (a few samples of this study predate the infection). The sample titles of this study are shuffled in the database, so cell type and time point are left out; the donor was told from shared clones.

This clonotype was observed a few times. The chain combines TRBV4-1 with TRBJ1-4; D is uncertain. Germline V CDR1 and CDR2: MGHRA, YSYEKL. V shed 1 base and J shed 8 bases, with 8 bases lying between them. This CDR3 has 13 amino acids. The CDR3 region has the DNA TGCGCCAGCAGCCAAGTGGTGGCGGAAAAACTGTTTTTT. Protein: CASSQVVAEKLFF.

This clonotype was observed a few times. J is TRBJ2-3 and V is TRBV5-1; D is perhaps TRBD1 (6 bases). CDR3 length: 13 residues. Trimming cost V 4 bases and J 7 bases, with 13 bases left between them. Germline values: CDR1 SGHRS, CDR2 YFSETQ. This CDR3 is CASSLGAQNTQYF. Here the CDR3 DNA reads TGCGCCAGCAGCCTGGGGGCGCAGAATACGCAGTATTTT.

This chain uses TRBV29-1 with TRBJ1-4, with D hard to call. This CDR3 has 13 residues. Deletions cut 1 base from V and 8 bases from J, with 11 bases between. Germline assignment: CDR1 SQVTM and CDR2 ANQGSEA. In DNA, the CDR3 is TGCAGCGTTGAAGCCCCGGGCTCGGAAAAACTGTTTTTT. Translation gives CSVEAPGSEKLFF.

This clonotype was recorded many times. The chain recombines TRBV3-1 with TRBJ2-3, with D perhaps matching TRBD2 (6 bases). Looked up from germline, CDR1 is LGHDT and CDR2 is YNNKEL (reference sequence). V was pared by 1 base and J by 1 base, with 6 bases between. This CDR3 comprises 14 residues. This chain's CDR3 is CASSQAGGTDTQYF. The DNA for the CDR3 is TGTGCCAGCAGCCAAGCGGGGGGCACAGATACGCAGTATTTT.